A single sample gave rise to the 5 T cell receptor beta chains below, sequenced in a study of T cells after yellow fever vaccination. TCRdb ran MiXCR on the 5' RACE reads and lists one entry per CDR3 protein. There are around 530,000 distinct CDR3 sequences in the sample; 17% occur only once, and roughly 17% lies in the top ten. The sample was PBMCs, taken 5 to 6 days after the first yellow fever vaccination. The receptors come from a man aged 18 to 30 who received the YFV17D yellow fever vaccine.

This clonotype has just a few counts. V usage is TRBV15 and J usage is TRBJ1-5, with D unresolved. Per the germline V gene, CDR1 is LNHNV and CDR2 is YYDKDF (reference sequence). Trimming removed 7 bases at V and 2 bases at J, with 12 bases between. This CDR3 comprises 14 residues. The CDR3 coding sequence is TGTGCCACCACCACGGACTGGGGCAATCAGCCCCAGCATTTT. Protein sequence: CATTTDWGNQPQHF.

The chain combines TRBV7-2 with TRBJ2-7, with 8 bases that match TRBD1. Germline V gene lookup returns CDR1 SGHTA and CDR2 FQGNSA. This CDR3 region has 15 residues. V shed 3 bases and J 4 bases; nucleotides not matched to a gene: 8. CDR3 nucleotide sequence: TGTGCCAGCAGCTTTCCCTCAGGGGGCTGGTACGAGCAGTACTTC. This translates into CASSFPSGGWYEQYF.

The chain carries TRBV10-3 and TRBJ2-7, with TRBD2 as a possible D gene (6 bases). Germline CDR1 reads ENHRY; CDR2 reads SYGVKD. This CDR3 spans 13 amino acids. V lost 4 bases and J 5 bases, leaving 12 bases between the germline ends. The CDR3 bases are TGTGCCATCAGTGTCAGCGGGCATGACGAGCAGTACGTC. Protein: CAISVSGHDEQYV.

The chain has TRBV20-1 and TRBJ1-5; 10 positions agree with TRBD1. The CDR3 runs 14 residues. Germline CDR1 reads DFQATT; CDR2 reads SNEGSKA (reference sequence). Trimming at V came to 0 bases and at J to 9 bases, leaving 5 bases not matched to a gene. In DNA, the CDR3 is TGCAGTGCTAGAGAGAGAGGGGACAGGGGGCCCCAGCATTTT. It specifies CSARERGDRGPQHF.

This CDR3 reads CASSQKDTNYGYTF. The CDR3 DNA is TGTGCCAGCAGCCAAAAGGATACTAACTATGGCTACACCTTC. The chain has TRBV4-2 and TRBJ1-2; no clear D gene. This CDR3 has 14 amino acids. Germline CDR1 reads LGHNA; CDR2 reads YNFKEQ. V was pared by 2 bases and J by 0 bases, with 7 bases between.